The clone carrying this TCR beta chain was picked up one time. The record originates from a study of T cells after somatic rescue of genetic block. CDR1 and CDR2 (germline): MDHEN, SYDVKM. The V segment lost 2 bases and the J segment 5 bases; nucleotides outside the gene matches: 0. The CDR3 is 14 residues long. Only in-frame clones appear in the TCRdb table, and some are missing; sequencing was by immunoSEQ multiplex PCR. The profile shows tens of thousands of clones, 90% to 97% of them singletons. The source material was peripheral blood mononuclear cells (PBMCs). The V gene is TRBV28, the J gene TRBJ2-2; 9 nucleotides line up with TRBD2. The sequence came from a child younger than two. The CDR3 region has the DNA TGTGCCAGCAGTTTACTAGCGGGGACCGGGGAGCTGTTTTTT. Residues: CASSLLAGTGELFF.